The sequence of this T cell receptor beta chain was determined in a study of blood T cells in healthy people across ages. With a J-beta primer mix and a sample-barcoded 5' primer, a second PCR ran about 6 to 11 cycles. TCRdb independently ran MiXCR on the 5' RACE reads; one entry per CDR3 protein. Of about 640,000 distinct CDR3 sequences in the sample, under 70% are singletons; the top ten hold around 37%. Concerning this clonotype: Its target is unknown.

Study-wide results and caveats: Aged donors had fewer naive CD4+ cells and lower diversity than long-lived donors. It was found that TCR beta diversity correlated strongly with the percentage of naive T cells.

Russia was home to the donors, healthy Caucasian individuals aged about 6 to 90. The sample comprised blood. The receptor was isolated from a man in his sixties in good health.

For the CDR3, the DNA is TGCAGTGCCGATTCGGGACAGACGAACACTGAAGCTTTCTTT. This codes for CSADSGQTNTEAFF. The chain has TRBV20-1 and TRBJ1-1, with 7 bases aligning to TRBD1. CDR1 and CDR2 (germline): DFQATT, SNEGSKA (reference sequence). This CDR3 is 14 amino acids long. J gave up 1 base and V 6 bases, and 8 bases lay outside the gene matches.